The rows below give T cell receptor beta chains drawn from one sample of a study of T cells in Graves' hyperthyroidism and ophthalmopathy. Each CDR3 protein is one row after TCRdb ran MiXCR on the multiplex PCR reads. Of a few hundred thousand distinct CDR3 sequences detected, approximately 15% appear once; the ten largest clones hold roughly 7.3%. Sequencing was performed on blood. The receptors were sampled from a woman aged 30 to 39 with Graves' hyperthyroidism. Each CDR3 is given without its conserved first and last residue.

v_gene: TRBV18; CDR3aa: ASTGLADDKNIQY
v_gene: TRBV25-1; CDR3aa: ASSELGTGNSPLH
v_gene: TRBV12-3/TRBV12-4; CDR3aa: ASSITENQPQH
v_gene: TRBV12-3/TRBV12-4; CDR3aa: ASSLSFTSEYTDTQY
v_gene: TRBV7-2; CDR3aa: ASSSPAGQFKTQY
v_gene: TRBV5-1; CDR3aa: ASTKTRDRKTNYGYT
v_gene: TRBV24-1; CDR3aa: ATSDLPLGSGRRNEQF
v_gene: TRBV13; CDR3aa: ASSLGPSSQETQY
v_gene: TRBV6-1; CDR3aa: ASSYRGTWSDNSPLH
v_gene: TRBV28; CDR3aa: ASSLPRGGGLAGGRETQY
v_gene: TRBV20-1; CDR3aa: SANGAGPAGNEQF
v_gene: TRBV9; CDR3aa: ASSPRQASYEQY
v_gene: TRBV4-1; CDR3aa: ASSQTGTGLSNTGELF
v_gene: TRBV5-6; CDR3aa: ASSLIRAETQY
v_gene: TRBV24-1; CDR3aa: ATSDRLSIAEKF
v_gene: TRBV7-2; CDR3aa: ASSPMGTGGTDTQY
v_gene: TRBV29-1; CDR3aa: SAQGANNQPQH
v_gene: TRBV29-1; CDR3aa: SVESGGNYGYT
v_gene: TRBV19; CDR3aa: ASNLRWGNRGNQPQH
v_gene: TRBV6-1; CDR3aa: ASSNTRTGPYTEAF
v_gene: TRBV12-3/TRBV12-4; CDR3aa: ASSSTGTGSEKLF
v_gene: TRBV2; CDR3aa: ASSKGLAGGPDTQY
v_gene: TRBV10-1; CDR3aa: ASSVRENTEAF
v_gene: TRBV12-5; CDR3aa: ASVRIRPMGETQY
v_gene: TRBV3-1; CDR3aa: ASSQLSGTGVHEQY
v_gene: TRBV5-1; CDR3aa: ASMVTDYPYEQY
v_gene: TRBV18; CDR3aa: ASSPPRDSSYNEQF
v_gene: TRBV20-1; CDR3aa: SALAGGALWEQY